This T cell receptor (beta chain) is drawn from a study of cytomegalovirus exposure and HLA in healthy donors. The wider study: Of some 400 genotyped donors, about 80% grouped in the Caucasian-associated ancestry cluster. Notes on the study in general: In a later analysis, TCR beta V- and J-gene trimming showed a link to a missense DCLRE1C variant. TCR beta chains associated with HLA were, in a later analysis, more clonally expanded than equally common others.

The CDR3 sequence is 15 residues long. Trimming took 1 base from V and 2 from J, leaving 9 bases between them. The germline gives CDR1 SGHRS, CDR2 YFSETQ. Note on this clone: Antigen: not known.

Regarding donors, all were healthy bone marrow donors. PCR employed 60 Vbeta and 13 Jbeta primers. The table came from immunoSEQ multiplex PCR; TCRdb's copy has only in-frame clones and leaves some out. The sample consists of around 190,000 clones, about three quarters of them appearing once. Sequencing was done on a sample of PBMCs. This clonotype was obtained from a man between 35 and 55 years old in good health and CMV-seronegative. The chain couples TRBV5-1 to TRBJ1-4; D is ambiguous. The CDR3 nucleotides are TGCGCCAGCAGCTTGAACCCTGCGACTAATGAAAAACTGTTTTTT. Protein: CASSLNPATNEKLFF.